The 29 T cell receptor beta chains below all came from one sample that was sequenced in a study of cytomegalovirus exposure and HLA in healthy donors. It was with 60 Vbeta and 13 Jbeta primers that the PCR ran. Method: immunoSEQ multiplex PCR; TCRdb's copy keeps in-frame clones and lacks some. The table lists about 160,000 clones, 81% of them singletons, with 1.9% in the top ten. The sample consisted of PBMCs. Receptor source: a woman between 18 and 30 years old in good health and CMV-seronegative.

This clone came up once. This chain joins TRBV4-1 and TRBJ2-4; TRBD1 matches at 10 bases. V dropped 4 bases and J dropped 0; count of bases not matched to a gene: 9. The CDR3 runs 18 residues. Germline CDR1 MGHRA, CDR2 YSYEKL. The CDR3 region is CASSRNDRGPLAKNIQYF. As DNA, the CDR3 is TGCGCCAGCAGCCGGAACGACAGGGGGCCTTTAGCCAAAAACATTCAGTACTTC.

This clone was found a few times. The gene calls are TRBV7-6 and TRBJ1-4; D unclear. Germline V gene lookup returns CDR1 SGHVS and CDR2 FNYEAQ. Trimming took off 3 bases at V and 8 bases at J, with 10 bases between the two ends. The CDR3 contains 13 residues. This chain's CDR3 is CASSLGPGEKLFF. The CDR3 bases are TGTGCCAGCAGCTTGGGTCCGGGGGAAAAACTGTTTTTT. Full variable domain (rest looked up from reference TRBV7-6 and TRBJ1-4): GAGVSQSPRYKVTKRGQDVALRCDPISGHVSLYWYRQALGQGPEFLTYFNYEAQQDKSGLPNDRFSAERPEGSISTLTIQRTEQRDSAMYRCASSLGPGEKLFFGSGTQLSVL.

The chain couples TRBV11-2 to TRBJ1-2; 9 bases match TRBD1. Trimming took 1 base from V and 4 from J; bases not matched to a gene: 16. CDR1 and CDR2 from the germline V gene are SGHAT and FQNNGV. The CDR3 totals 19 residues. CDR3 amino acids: CASSLAGVRGQGSAYGYTF. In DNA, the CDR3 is TGTGCCAGCAGCTTAGCCGGAGTGAGGGGACAGGGATCCGCCTATGGCTACACCTTC. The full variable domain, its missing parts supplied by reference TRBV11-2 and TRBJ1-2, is EAGVAQSPRYKIIEKRQSVAFWCNPISGHATLYWYQQILGQGPKLLIQFQNNGVVDDSQLPKDRFSAERLKGVDSTLKIQPAKLEDSAVYLCASSLAGVRGQGSAYGYTFGSGTRLTVV.

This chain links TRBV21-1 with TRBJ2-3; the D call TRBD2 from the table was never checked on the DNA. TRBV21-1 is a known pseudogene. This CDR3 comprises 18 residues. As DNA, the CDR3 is TGTGCCAGCAGCAAAAATGAAGAGCCGGGGGGGCCTCCAGATACGCAGTATTTT. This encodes CASSKNEEPGGPPDTQYF.

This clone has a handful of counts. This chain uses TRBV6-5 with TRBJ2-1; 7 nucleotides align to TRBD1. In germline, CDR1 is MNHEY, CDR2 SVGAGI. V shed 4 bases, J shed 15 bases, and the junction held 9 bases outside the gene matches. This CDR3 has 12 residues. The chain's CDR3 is CASSSSSGTAFF. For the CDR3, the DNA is TGTGCCAGCAGTTCATCGTCCGGGACAGCGTTCTTC.

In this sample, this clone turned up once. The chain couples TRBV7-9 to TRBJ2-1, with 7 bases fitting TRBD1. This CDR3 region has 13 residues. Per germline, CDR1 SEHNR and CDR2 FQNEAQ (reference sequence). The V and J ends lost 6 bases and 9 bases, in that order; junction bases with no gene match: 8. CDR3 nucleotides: TGTGCCAGCAGGCCCGACAGGGTGAGTGAGCAGTTCTTC. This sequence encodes CASRPDRVSEQFF. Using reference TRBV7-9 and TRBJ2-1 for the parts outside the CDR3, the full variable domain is DTGVSQNPRHKITKRGQNVTFRCDPISEHNRLYWYRQTLGQGPEFLTYFQNEAQLEKSRLLSDRFSAERPKGSFSTLEIQRTEQGDSAMYLCASRPDRVSEQFFGPGTRLTVL.

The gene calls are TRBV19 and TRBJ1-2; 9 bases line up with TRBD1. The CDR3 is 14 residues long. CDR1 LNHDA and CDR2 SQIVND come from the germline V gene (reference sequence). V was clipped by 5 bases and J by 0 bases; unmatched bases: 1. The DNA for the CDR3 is TGTGCCAGTAGTGGACAGGGGACTAACTATGGCTACACCTTC. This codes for CASSGQGTNYGYTF.

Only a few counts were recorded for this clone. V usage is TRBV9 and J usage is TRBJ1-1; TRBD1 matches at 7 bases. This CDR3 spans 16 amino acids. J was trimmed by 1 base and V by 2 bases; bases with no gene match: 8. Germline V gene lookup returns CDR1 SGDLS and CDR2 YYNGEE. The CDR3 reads CASSVADRQGNTEAFF. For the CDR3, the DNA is TGTGCCAGCAGCGTTGCAGATAGACAGGGGAACACTGAAGCTTTCTTT.

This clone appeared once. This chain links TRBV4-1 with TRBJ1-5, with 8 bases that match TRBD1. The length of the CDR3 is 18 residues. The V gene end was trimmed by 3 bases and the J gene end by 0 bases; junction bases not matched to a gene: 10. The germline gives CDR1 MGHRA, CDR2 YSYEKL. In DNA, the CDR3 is TGCGCCAGCAGCCATCCAGGGGGCGGTACGATTAGCAATCAGCCCCAGCATTTT. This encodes CASSHPGGGTISNQPQHF.

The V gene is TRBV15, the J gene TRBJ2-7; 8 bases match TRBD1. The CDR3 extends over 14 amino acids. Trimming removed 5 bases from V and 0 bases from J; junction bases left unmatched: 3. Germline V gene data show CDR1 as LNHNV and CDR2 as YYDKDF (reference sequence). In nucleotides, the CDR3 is TGTGCCACCAGCCAGGGGGCTCCCTCCTACGAGCAGTACTTC. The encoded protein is CATSQGAPSYEQYF.

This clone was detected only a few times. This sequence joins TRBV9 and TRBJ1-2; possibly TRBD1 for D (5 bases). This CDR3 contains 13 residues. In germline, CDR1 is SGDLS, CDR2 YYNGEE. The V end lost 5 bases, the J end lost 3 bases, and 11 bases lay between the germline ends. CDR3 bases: TGTGCCAGCAGTCTCACAGGCGACTATGGCTACACCTTC. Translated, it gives CASSLTGDYGYTF. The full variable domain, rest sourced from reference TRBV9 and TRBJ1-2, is DSGVTQTPKHLITATGQRVTLRCSPRSGDLSVYWYQQSLDQGLQFLIQYYNGEERAKGNILERFSAQQFPDLHSELNLSSLELGDSALYFCASSLTGDYGYTFGSGTRLTVV.

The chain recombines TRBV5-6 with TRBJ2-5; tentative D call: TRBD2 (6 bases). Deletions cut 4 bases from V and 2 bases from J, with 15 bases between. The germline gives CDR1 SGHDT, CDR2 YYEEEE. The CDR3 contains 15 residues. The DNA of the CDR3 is TGTGCCAGCAGCCCCGTCGGAGGGCGGCAAGAGACCCAGTACTTC. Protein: CASSPVGGRQETQYF.

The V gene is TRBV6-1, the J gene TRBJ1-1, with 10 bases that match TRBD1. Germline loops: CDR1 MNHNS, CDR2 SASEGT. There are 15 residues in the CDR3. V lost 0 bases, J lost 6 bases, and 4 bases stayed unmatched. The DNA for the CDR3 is TGTGCCAGCAGTGAAGCGGCTGGGACAGGGGCTGAAGCTTTCTTT. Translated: CASSEAAGTGAEAFF.

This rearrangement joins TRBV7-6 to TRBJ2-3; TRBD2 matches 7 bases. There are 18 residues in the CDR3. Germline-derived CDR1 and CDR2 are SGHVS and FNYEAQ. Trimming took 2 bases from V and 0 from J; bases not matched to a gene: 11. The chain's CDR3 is CASSLRPPGGGSTDTQYF. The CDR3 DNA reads TGTGCCAGCAGCTTAAGGCCTCCGGGGGGTGGTAGCACAGATACGCAGTATTTT.

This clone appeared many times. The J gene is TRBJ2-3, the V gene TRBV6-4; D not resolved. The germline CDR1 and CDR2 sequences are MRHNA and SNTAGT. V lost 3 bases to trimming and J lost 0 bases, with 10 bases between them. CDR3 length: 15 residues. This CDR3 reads CASSEGIQSTDTQYF. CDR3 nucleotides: TGTGCCAGCAGTGAGGGCATTCAGAGCACAGATACGCAGTATTTT.

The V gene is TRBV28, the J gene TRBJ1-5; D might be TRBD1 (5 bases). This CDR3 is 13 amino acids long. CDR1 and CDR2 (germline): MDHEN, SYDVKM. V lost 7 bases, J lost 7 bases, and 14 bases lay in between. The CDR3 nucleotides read TGTGCCAGCACCCACCGCGGGGCACAGCCCCAGCATTTT. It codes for CASTHRGAQPQHF.

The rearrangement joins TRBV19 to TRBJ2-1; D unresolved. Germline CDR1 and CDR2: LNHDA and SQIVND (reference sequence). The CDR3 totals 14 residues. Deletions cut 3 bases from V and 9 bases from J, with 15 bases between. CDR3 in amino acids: CASSISGQRSEQFF. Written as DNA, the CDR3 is TGTGCCAGTAGTATTTCGGGTCAAAGGAGTGAGCAGTTCTTC.

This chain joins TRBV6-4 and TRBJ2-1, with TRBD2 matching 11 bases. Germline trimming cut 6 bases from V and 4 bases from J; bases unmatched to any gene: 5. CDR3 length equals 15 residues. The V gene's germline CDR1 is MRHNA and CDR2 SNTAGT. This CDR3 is CASSAGTSGYNEQFF. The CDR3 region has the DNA TGTGCCAGCAGCGCAGGGACTAGCGGATACAATGAGCAGTTCTTC.

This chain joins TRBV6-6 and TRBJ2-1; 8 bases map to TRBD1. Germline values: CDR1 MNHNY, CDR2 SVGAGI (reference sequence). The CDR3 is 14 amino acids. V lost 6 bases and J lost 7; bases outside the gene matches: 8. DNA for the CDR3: TGTGCCAGCAGAGCGACAGGGGAATGGAATGAGCAGTTCTTC. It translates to CASRATGEWNEQFF.

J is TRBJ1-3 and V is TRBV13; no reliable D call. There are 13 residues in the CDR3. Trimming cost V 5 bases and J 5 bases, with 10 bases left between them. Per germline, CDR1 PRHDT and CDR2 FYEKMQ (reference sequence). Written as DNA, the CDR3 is TGTGCCAGCAGCCCCACGAGGCGAAACACCATATATTTT. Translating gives CASSPTRRNTIYF.

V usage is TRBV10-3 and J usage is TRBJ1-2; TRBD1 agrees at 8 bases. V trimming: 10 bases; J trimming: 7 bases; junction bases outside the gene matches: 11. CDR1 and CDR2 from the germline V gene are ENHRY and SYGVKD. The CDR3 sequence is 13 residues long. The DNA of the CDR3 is TGTGCCACCCGTCAAACAGGGGGTATTGGCTACACCTTC. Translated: CATRQTGGIGYTF.

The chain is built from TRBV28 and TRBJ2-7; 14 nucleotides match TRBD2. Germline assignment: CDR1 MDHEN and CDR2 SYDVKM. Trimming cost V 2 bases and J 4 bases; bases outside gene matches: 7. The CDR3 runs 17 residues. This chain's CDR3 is CASSLMGLAGAGYEQYF. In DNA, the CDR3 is TGTGCCAGCAGTTTAATGGGACTAGCGGGAGCTGGGTACGAGCAGTACTTC.

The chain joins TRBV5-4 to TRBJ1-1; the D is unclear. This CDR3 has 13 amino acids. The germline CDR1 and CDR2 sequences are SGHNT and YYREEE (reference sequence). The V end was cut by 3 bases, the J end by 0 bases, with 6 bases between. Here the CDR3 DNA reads TGTGCCAGCAGCTCCACAGTGAACACTGAAGCTTTCTTT. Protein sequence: CASSSTVNTEAFF.

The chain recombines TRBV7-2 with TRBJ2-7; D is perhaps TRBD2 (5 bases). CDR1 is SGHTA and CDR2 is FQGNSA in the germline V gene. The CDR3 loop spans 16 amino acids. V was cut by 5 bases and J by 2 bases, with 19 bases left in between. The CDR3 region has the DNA TGTGCCAGCAGCCCATCGGTCGGGAATCGGGCCTACGAGCAGTACTTC. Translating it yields CASSPSVGNRAYEQYF. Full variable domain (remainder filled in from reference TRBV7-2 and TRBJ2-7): GAGVSQSPSNKVTEKGKDVELRCDPISGHTALYWYRQSLGQGLEFLIYFQGNSAPDKSGLPSDRFSAERTGGSVSTLTIQRTQQEDSAVYLCASSPSVGNRAYEQYFGPGTRLTVT.

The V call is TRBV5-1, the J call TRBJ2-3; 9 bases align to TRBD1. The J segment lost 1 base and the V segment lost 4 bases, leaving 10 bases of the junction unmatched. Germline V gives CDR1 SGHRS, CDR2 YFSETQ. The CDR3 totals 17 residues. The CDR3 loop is CASSAGTGLLGTDTQYF. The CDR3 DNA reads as TGCGCCAGCAGCGCGGGGACAGGGTTGTTGGGCACAGATACGCAGTATTTT.

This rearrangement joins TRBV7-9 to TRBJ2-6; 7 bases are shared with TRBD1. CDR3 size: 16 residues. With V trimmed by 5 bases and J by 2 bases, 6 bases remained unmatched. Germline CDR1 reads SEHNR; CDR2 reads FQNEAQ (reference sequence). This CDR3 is CASSPQGVTGANVLTF. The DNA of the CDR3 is TGTGCCAGCAGCCCCCAGGGGGTGACTGGGGCCAACGTCCTGACTTTC.

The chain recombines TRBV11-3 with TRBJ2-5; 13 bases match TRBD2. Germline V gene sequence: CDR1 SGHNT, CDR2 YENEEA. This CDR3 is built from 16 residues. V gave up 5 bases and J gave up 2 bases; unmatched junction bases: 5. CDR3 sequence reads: CASSPGLAGAQETQYF. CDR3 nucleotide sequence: TGTGCCAGCAGCCCCGGACTAGCGGGGGCGCAAGAGACCCAGTACTTC.

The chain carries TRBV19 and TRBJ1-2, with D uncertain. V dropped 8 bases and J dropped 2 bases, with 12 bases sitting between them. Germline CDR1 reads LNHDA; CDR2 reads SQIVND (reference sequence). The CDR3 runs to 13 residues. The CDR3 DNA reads TGTGCCAGTGTCCAGTCGAGGAACTATGGCTACACCTTC. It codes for CASVQSRNYGYTF.

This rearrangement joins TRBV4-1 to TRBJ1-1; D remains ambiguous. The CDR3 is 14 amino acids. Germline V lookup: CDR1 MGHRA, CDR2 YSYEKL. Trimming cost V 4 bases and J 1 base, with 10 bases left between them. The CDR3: CASSPGVRNTEAFF. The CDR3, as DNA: TGCGCCAGCAGCCCCGGGGTCCGGAACACTGAAGCTTTCTTT.